Below, one T cell receptor (beta chain) is given with its context. This sample was included in a study of blood T cell repertoires in COVID-19. The overall study: The United States, Italy and Spain supplied acute and convalescent COVID-19 samples.

Sequenced by immunoSEQ multiplex PCR; TCRdb stores in-frame clones only, minus some. The sample shows tens of thousands of clones, approximately 79% of them seen only once. The V gene lost 0 bases and the J gene lost 4 bases, with 13 bases spanning the gap. The CDR3 has 15 amino acids. CDR1 and CDR2 from the germline V gene are SGHNT and YYREEE (reference sequence). This clonotype originated in a man between 60 and 75 years old with acute or convalescent COVID-19. Source material: peripheral blood. V usage is TRBV5-4 and J usage is TRBJ1-2; D might be TRBD1 (5 bases). The CDR3 loop reads CASSLAGRQIYGYTF. CDR3 nucleotide sequence: TGTGCCAGCAGCTTGGCAGGGCGGCAGATCTATGGCTACACCTTC.